The 22 T cell receptor beta chains below all came from one sample that was sequenced in a study of T cell responses to AZD1222 COVID-19 vaccine. The repertoire was sequenced with immunoSEQ multiplex PCR; TCRdb's copy has only in-frame clones and lacks some. Of roughly 85,000 clones detected, roughly nine tenths appear once; the ten largest clones hold around 6.7%. The starting material was peripheral blood, obtained on day 0 of AZD1222 vaccination. These receptors all come from an adult in good health.

The V and J genes are TRBV19 and TRBJ1-1; D ambiguous. V was clipped by 6 bases and J by 0 bases, with 11 bases between them. The CDR3 covers 14 residues. Germline V gene sequence: CDR1 LNHDA, CDR2 SQIVND (reference sequence). The CDR3: CASSFGSVNTEAFF. Here the CDR3 DNA reads TGTGCCAGTAGCTTCGGGTCTGTGAACACTGAAGCTTTCTTT.

J is TRBJ1-2 and V is TRBV12-3 or TRBV12-4; 9 bases line up with TRBD1. This CDR3 has 13 residues. V was clipped by 4 bases and J by 6 bases; unmatched bases: 3. The CDR3 sequence: CASSWGTGHGYTF. In DNA form, the CDR3 reads TGTGCCAGCAGTTGGGGGACAGGGCATGGCTACACCTTC.

The rearrangement uses TRBV6-1 and TRBJ2-7; 11 positions match TRBD2. J gave up 0 bases and V 1 base, and 14 bases lay outside the gene matches. Per the germline V gene, CDR1 is MNHNS and CDR2 is SASEGT. The length of the CDR3 is 20 residues. The CDR3 nucleotides read TGTGCCAGCAGTGAAGTAAGCGGCGGTTTTACTAGCGGGAGCTCCTACGAGCAGTACTTC. It codes for CASSEVSGGFTSGSSYEQYF.

This clone was detected a few times. The chain carries TRBV11-3 and TRBJ1-1; D not resolved. The length of the CDR3 is 13 residues. CDR1 SGHNT and CDR2 YENEEA come from the germline V gene. V was clipped by 1 base and J by 2 bases, with 5 bases between them. CDR3 bases: TGTGCCAGCAGCTTAGTTCCTAACACTGAAGCTTTCTTT. This encodes CASSLVPNTEAFF. The whole variable domain, remainder taken from reference TRBV11-3 and TRBJ1-1, is EAGVVQSPRYKIIEKKQPVAFWCNPISGHNTLYWYLQNLGQGPELLIRYENEEAVDDSQLPKDRFSAERLKGVDSTLKIQPAELGDSAVYLCASSLVPNTEAFFGQGTRLTVV.

The chain has TRBV28 and TRBJ1-1, with a possible D match to TRBD1 (6 bases). The V and J ends lost 8 bases and 1 base respectively, with 17 bases between them. Germline values: CDR1 MDHEN, CDR2 SYDVKM. The CDR3 has 15 amino acids. CDR3 residues: CASPRAGEGNTEAFF. The CDR3 DNA follows: TGTGCCAGCCCCAGGGCAGGGGAGGGGAACACTGAAGCTTTCTTT. Supplemented by reference TRBV28 and TRBJ1-1, the full variable domain reads DVKVTQSSRYLVKRTGEKVFLECVQDMDHENMFWYRQDPGLGLRLIYFSYDVKMKEKGDIPEGYSVSREKKERFSLILESASTNQTSMYLCASPRAGEGNTEAFFGQGTRLTVV.

The chain links TRBV4-2 to TRBJ2-7; TRBD1 is a possible D gene (5 bases). Trimming cost V 0 bases and J 6 bases, with 6 bases left between them. Germline-derived CDR1 and CDR2 are LGHNA and YNFKEQ. The CDR3 is made up of 12 amino acids. In DNA form, the CDR3 reads TGTGCCAGCAGCCAAGAGGGGCTCGAGCAGTACTTC. It specifies CASSQEGLEQYF.

The chain has TRBV2 and TRBJ1-5; 7 nucleotides agree with TRBD1. CDR1 SNHLY and CDR2 FYNNEI come from the germline V gene. The V gene end was trimmed by 6 bases and the J gene end by 1 base; junction bases not matched to a gene: 6. The CDR3 has 15 residues. The CDR3 is CASRKDRQSNQPQHF. In nucleotides, the CDR3 is TGTGCCAGCAGAAAGGACAGGCAAAGCAATCAGCCCCAGCATTTT. Combining the CDR3 with reference TRBV2 and TRBJ1-5 gives the whole variable domain EPEVTQTPSHQVTQMGQEVILRCVPISNHLYFYWYRQILGQKVEFLVSFYNNEISEKSEIFDDQFSVERPDGSNFTLKIRSTKLEDSAMYFCASRKDRQSNQPQHFGDGTRLSIL.

The chain is built from TRBV29-1 and TRBJ1-2; D gene uncertain. The CDR3 has 11 residues. Germline V gene data show CDR1 as SQVTM and CDR2 as ANQGSEA. Trimming took off 4 bases at V and 6 bases at J, with 9 bases between the two ends. This CDR3 reads CSVVSMNGYTF. CDR3 bases: TGCAGCGTTGTTTCCATGAATGGCTACACCTTC.

The chain carries TRBV5-6 and TRBJ2-5, with TRBD1 matching over 9 bases. The CDR3 runs 16 residues. Germline lookup yields CDR1 SGHDT and CDR2 YYEEEE. The trim removed 0 bases at V and 4 bases at J, leaving 7 bases unmatched. The CDR3 loop is CASSLGPTGGGETQYF. CDR3 nucleotide sequence: TGTGCCAGCAGCTTGGGTCCAACAGGGGGCGGAGAGACCCAGTACTTC.

As for this clone: The sample contains more than one DNA sequence encoding this CDR3. The CDR3 loop is CASSLGLSGNTIYF. For the CDR3, the DNA is TGTGCCAGCAGCTTGGGTCTCTCTGGAAACACCATATATTTT. The chain recombines TRBV5-6 with TRBJ1-3, with D unresolved. There are 14 residues in the CDR3. Germline loops: CDR1 SGHDT, CDR2 YYEEEE. V dropped 0 bases and J dropped 0 bases, with 4 bases sitting between them.

The V gene is TRBV29-1, the J gene TRBJ2-7; D perhaps matches TRBD2 (6 bases). The CDR3 sequence is 14 residues long. Germline loops: CDR1 SQVTM, CDR2 ANQGSEA. The V gene lost 8 bases and the J gene lost 2 bases, with 19 bases spanning the gap. CDR3 nucleotides: TGCAGCACGTTCTCGGGGACTGGTACCTACGAGCAGTACTTC. Translated: CSTFSGTGTYEQYF.

This chain uses TRBV12-3 or TRBV12-4 with TRBJ1-1; weak D call: TRBD1 (5 bases). Trimming removed 0 bases from V and 10 bases from J, with 9 bases in between. This CDR3 has 12 residues. This CDR3 reads CASSLAEGPAFF. Written as DNA, the CDR3 is TGTGCCAGCAGTTTAGCGGAGGGACCAGCTTTCTTT.

The chain has TRBV30 and TRBJ2-2; D is undetermined. The V gene's germline CDR1 is GTSNPN and CDR2 SVGIG (reference sequence). V was trimmed by 4 bases and J by 5 bases, leaving 8 bases between them. The CDR3 consists of 12 residues. CDR3 nucleotide sequence: TGTGCCTGGATCCGGCGGACCGGGGAGCTGTTTTTT. It encodes CAWIRRTGELFF.

This chain uses TRBV12-3 or TRBV12-4 with TRBJ1-1; D possibly corresponds to TRBD1 (6 bases). V dropped 7 bases and J dropped 5 bases, with 14 bases sitting between them. CDR3 size: 13 residues. CDR3 in DNA: TGTGCCAGCACCTTATTAGGGGGGACTGAAGCTTTCTTT. This sequence encodes CASTLLGGTEAFF.

The rearrangement joins TRBV2 to TRBJ1-5; TRBD1 matches 9 bases. Germline CDR1 SNHLY, CDR2 FYNNEI. The CDR3 length is 16 residues. J gave up 2 bases and V 8 bases, and 10 bases lay outside the gene matches. The CDR3 nucleotides read TGTGCCAGCCTCCCGGACAGGGGACGAGGCAATCAGCCCCAGCATTTT. This gives the protein CASLPDRGRGNQPQHF.

V and J are TRBV24-1 and TRBJ2-1, with 15 bases aligning to TRBD2. Trimming removed 4 bases from V and 2 bases from J; junction bases left unmatched: 8. The CDR3 contains 19 residues. CDR1 and CDR2 (germline): KGHDR, SFDVKD. CDR3 region: CATSDLGLAGGDTYNEQFF. DNA for the CDR3: TGTGCCACCAGTGACCTGGGACTAGCGGGAGGTGATACCTACAATGAGCAGTTCTTC.

The J gene is TRBJ2-7, the V gene TRBV27; D might be TRBD1 or TRBD2, each matching 5 bases. The germline V and J ends were trimmed by 4 bases and 5 bases, with 18 bases remaining between them. Germline CDR1 reads MNHEY; CDR2 reads SMNVEV (reference sequence). This CDR3 comprises 15 residues. CDR3 in DNA: TGTGCCAGCAGTTCATCGGGACGGATAGTGGACGAGCAGTACTTC. Translated: CASSSSGRIVDEQYF.

This chain connects TRBV7-9 to TRBJ2-2; no reliable D call. Germline V lookup: CDR1 SEHNR, CDR2 FQNEAQ (reference sequence). The CDR3 sequence is 15 residues long. V gave up 2 bases and J gave up 2 bases, with 9 bases separating them. This CDR3 is CASSLFAVNTGELFF. The CDR3 nucleotides read TGTGCCAGCAGCTTATTCGCGGTTAACACCGGGGAGCTGTTTTTT.

The chain joins TRBV24-1 to TRBJ1-1, with D unclear. V was pared by 3 bases and J by 0 bases, with 4 bases between. CDR3 length: 13 residues. Germline V gene sequence: CDR1 KGHDR, CDR2 SFDVKD. CDR3 loop: CATSDIMNTEAFF. Here the CDR3 DNA reads TGTGCCACCAGTGATATCATGAACACTGAAGCTTTCTTT.

The V gene is TRBV6-5, the J gene TRBJ1-5; 8 nucleotides align to TRBD1. Germline-derived CDR1 and CDR2 are MNHEY and SVGAGI. This CDR3 comprises 15 residues. The V gene end was trimmed by 5 bases and the J gene end by 4 bases; junction bases not matched to a gene: 7. In DNA form, the CDR3 reads TGTGCCAGCAGTAGCGACAGGGGCAAAAATCAGCCCCAGCATTTT. Protein product: CASSSDRGKNQPQHF.

This clone was counted a few times. The J gene is TRBJ1-3, the V gene TRBV14; D is ambiguous. This CDR3 spans 15 amino acids. Germline CDR1 SGHDN, CDR2 FVKESK. V lost 1 base to trimming and J lost 0 bases, with 7 bases between them. CDR3: CASSQAGSSGNTIYF. The CDR3 DNA reads TGTGCCAGCAGCCAAGCTGGAAGCTCTGGAAACACCATATATTTT.

This chain links TRBV28 with TRBJ1-5; 7 nucleotides match TRBD1. V dropped 2 bases and J dropped 0; count of bases not matched to a gene: 7. Germline V gene lookup returns CDR1 MDHEN and CDR2 SYDVKM. CDR3 length: 17 amino acids. The CDR3, as DNA: TGTGCCAGCAGTTTACCAGGGGGAGACTCTAGCAATCAGCCCCAGCATTTT. Amino acid sequence: CASSLPGGDSSNQPQHF.